This TCR beta chain was observed in a study of blood T cell repertoires in COVID-19. Authors' analysis steps: Quantification of nucleated cells was approximated via reference gene primer amplification. Clones were read by immunoSEQ multiplex PCR, and TCRdb kept only the in-frame ones, dropping some. D and trimming come from the DNA, and the V and J calls and clone size come from that table. The data contain some 280,000 clones, around four fifths of them singletons. Sequenced: peripheral blood. The sequence derives from a woman in her 50s with active or convalescent COVID-19.

The CDR3 is CASSRRRTEAFF. DNA for the CDR3: TGTGCCAGCAGTCGCCGGCGGACTGAAGCTTTCTTT. The chain uses TRBV2 and TRBJ1-1; the D is unclear. V was pared by 5 bases and J by 5 bases, with 9 bases between. The CDR3 covers 12 residues. Germline loops: CDR1 SNHLY, CDR2 FYNNEI. Full variable domain (rest looked up from reference TRBV2 and TRBJ1-1): EPEVTQTPSHQVTQMGQEVILRCVPISNHLYFYWYRQILGQKVEFLVSFYNNEISEKSEIFDDQFSVERPDGSNFTLKIRSTKLEDSAMYFCASSRRRTEAFFGQGTRLTVV.